Shown below are 11 T cell receptor beta chains from a single sample sequenced in a study of cytomegalovirus exposure and HLA in healthy donors. The PCR made use of 60 Vbeta and 13 Jbeta primers. Sequencing used immunoSEQ multiplex PCR; TCRdb keeps in-frame clones, though not all of them. The sample consists of around 160,000 clones, about 80% of them appearing once. Sequencing was done on a sample of PBMCs. The origin of the receptors is a man aged 18 to 30 in good health and CMV-seropositive.

The CDR3 reads CASRQTQGAREPQHF. CDR3 sequence (DNA): TGTGCCAGTAGGCAGACTCAGGGGGCTAGGGAGCCCCAGCATTTT. This chain links TRBV19 with TRBJ1-5, with TRBD1 matching over 8 bases. The CDR3 totals 15 residues. V was pared by 6 bases and J by 8 bases, with 12 bases of the junction left unmatched. The germline CDR1 and CDR2 sequences are LNHDA and SQIVND (reference sequence).

The chain links TRBV30 to TRBJ2-2; possibly TRBD1 for D (6 bases). Trimming removed 7 bases at V and 4 bases at J, with 16 bases between. The CDR3 sequence is 14 residues long. Per germline, CDR1 GTSNPN and CDR2 SVGIG (reference sequence). The CDR3 sequence: CALQTGTLTGELFF. CDR3 sequence (DNA): TGTGCCTTACAGACCGGGACACTCACCGGGGAGCTGTTTTTT.

This chain links TRBV6-6 with TRBJ2-7, with D unclear. This CDR3 has 12 residues. Germline CDR1 and CDR2: MNHNY and SVGAGI (reference sequence). The V end was cut by 5 bases, the J end by 2 bases, with 7 bases between. The CDR3 DNA follows: TGTGCCAGCAGTCCCGTTCCCTACGAGCAGTACTTC. Its protein is CASSPVPYEQYF.

This clone was picked up a small number of times. This chain joins TRBV5-4 and TRBJ2-1; 9 bases are shared with TRBD1. J was trimmed by 6 bases and V by 0 bases; bases with no gene match: 4. Per germline, CDR1 SGHNT and CDR2 YYREEE (reference sequence). This CDR3 contains 15 residues. The CDR3 loop reads CASSLGTGVGNEQFF. The CDR3 DNA sequence: TGTGCCAGCAGCTTGGGGACAGGGGTTGGCAATGAGCAGTTCTTC.

The chain carries TRBV4-1 and TRBJ2-7; D possibly corresponds to TRBD1 (5 bases). V was shortened by 1 base and J by 4 bases, with 14 bases between the two germline ends. Per germline, CDR1 MGHRA and CDR2 YSYEKL. The CDR3 length is 15 residues. CDR3 in amino acids: CASSQVRMGLYEQYF. The CDR3 bases are TGCGCCAGCAGCCAAGTGCGGATGGGGCTATACGAGCAGTACTTC.

This clone was counted between two and nine times. The V gene is TRBV4-1, the J gene TRBJ2-1, with TRBD2 matching over 10 bases. The germline V gene has CDR1 MGHRA and CDR2 YSYEKL. The ends lost 1 base at V and 9 bases at J; junction bases unmatched: 0. This CDR3 contains 13 residues. CDR3 sequence reads: CASSQVAGGEQFF. CDR3 coding DNA: TGCGCCAGCAGCCAAGTAGCGGGAGGTGAGCAGTTCTTC.

The V gene is TRBV5-1, the J gene TRBJ2-7, with a possible D match to TRBD1 (6 bases). The V gene's germline CDR1 is SGHRS and CDR2 YFSETQ. The V and J ends lost 2 bases and 2 bases respectively, with 11 bases between them. The CDR3 runs to 14 residues. Here the CDR3 reads CASSFEGVTYEQYF. The CDR3 coding sequence is TGCGCCAGCAGCTTCGAGGGGGTGACCTACGAGCAGTACTTC. Drawing the rest from reference TRBV5-1 and TRBJ2-7, the complete variable domain is KAGVTQTPRYLIKTRGQQVTLSCSPISGHRSVSWYQQTPGQGLQFLFEYFSETQRNKGNFPGRFSGRQFSNSRSEMNVSTLELGDSALYLCASSFEGVTYEQYFGPGTRLTVT.

This sequence joins TRBV19 and TRBJ2-7; D gene uncertain. The CDR3 length is 14 residues. Germline V gene sequence: CDR1 LNHDA, CDR2 SQIVND (reference sequence). The germline V and J ends were trimmed by 5 bases and 7 bases, with 18 bases remaining between them. The CDR3 coding sequence is TGTGCCAGTAGTCCCTACGCGAATCTAGAAGAGCAGTACTTC. Residues: CASSPYANLEEQYF.

The rearrangement uses TRBV28 and TRBJ2-3; the match to TRBD2 covers 10 bases. The germline gives CDR1 MDHEN, CDR2 SYDVKM. This CDR3 is 16 amino acids long. The J segment lost 3 bases and the V segment lost 3 bases, leaving 6 bases of the junction unmatched. This chain's CDR3 is CASSFSGLAVTDTQYF. CDR3 nucleotide sequence: TGTGCCAGCAGTTTTTCTGGACTAGCGGTTACAGATACGCAGTATTTT. Drawing the rest from reference TRBV28 and TRBJ2-3, the complete variable domain is DVKVTQSSRYLVKRTGEKVFLECVQDMDHENMFWYRQDPGLGLRLIYFSYDVKMKEKGDIPEGYSVSREKKERFSLILESASTNQTSMYLCASSFSGLAVTDTQYFGPGTRLTVL.

The chain employs TRBV11-2 and TRBJ2-7, with D possibly being TRBD2 (6 bases). The CDR3 contains 14 residues. Looked up from germline, CDR1 is SGHAT and CDR2 is FQNNGV. Trimming pared 1 base from V and 2 bases from J, leaving 9 bases between. In DNA form, the CDR3 reads TGTGCCAGCAGCTTAGTAGCGGCAGCCTACGAGCAGTACTTC. It encodes CASSLVAAAYEQYF.

This clone was recorded once. The chain combines TRBV4-2 with TRBJ1-1, with 7 bases matching TRBD1. This CDR3 region has 16 residues. V shed 0 bases and J 10 bases; nucleotides not matched to a gene: 14. The germline V gene encodes CDR1 LGHNA and CDR2 YNFKEQ. CDR3 sequence (DNA): TGTGCCAGCAGCCAAGAGCAGACAGGGTCTTTATCGGGAGCTTTCTTT. Amino acid sequence: CASSQEQTGSLSGAFF.